The sequence of this TCR beta chain was determined in a study of T cell clonality in common variable immunodeficiency. Whole-study findings and limits: Common variable immunodeficiency TCR beta sequences reportedly had fewer deletions and N-nucleotide insertions. Compared with controls, CVID subjects had fewer shared TCRbeta clones.

Control and CVID samples contributed equal amounts of genomic DNA. The method was immunoSEQ multiplex PCR; TCRdb's version includes in-frame clones alone and lacks a portion of them. This repertoire lists about 31,000 clones without singletons; about 4% sits in the top ten. This clone has more than one count but fewer than ten. No antigen is known for it. A junction end diverges from the germline sequence, so it may reflect a read error. Sequencing ends 3 residues short of the CDR3 end; the germline J gene provides the rest. Other DNA sequences in this specimen translate into the identical CDR3. Germline V gives CDR1 SEHNR, CDR2 FQNEAQ (reference sequence). This CDR3 comprises 14 residues.

Specimen: peripheral blood mononuclear cells. The chain joins TRBV7-9 to TRBJ1-1; D call uncertain. The clonotype was recovered from a person aged 18 to 70 in good health. CDR3 region: CASSFRNSGTEAFF. CDR3 DNA (partial): TGTGCCAGCAGCTTCCGCAATAGCGGCACTGAG.